The sequence of this TCR beta chain was determined in a study of post-analysis software for immune sequencing data. Prepared TCR beta cDNA libraries contained unique molecular identifiers. Each sample of about 0.95 to 11 million input T cells yielded about 500,000 cDNA molecules, so each molecule approximated one T cell. TCRdb reprocessed the PCR reads via MiXCR and lists one record per CDR3 protein. The repertoire consists of a few hundred thousand distinct CDR3 sequences, with less than 40% occurring once and the leading ten covering 6% to 9%. Overall study findings and caveats: Five TRBV segments occurring more often in patients than controls included TRBV5-6, TRBV5-1 and TRBV20-1. Under F measure analysis, samples from one preparation batch co-clustered strongly.

There are a few counts of this clonotype. Its antigen is still unknown. CDR3 length: 13 amino acids. Looked up from germline, CDR1 is SGHTA and CDR2 is FQGNSA. The sequence derives from a girl aged 2 to 10 with multiple sclerosis. The V and J genes are TRBV7-2 and TRBJ2-4, with 8 bases identical to TRBD1. The J call is doubtful: the DNA matches TRBJ2-7 better. Input material: blood. CDR3 in amino acids: CASSSRQGLEQYF. The CDR3 region has the DNA TGTGCCAGCAGCTCACGACAGGGGCTCGAGCAGTACTTC.